The 26 T cell receptor beta chains below were found in one sample sequenced in a study of beta chain features in type 1 diabetes. Every bit of the isolated RNA underwent reverse transcription, so sequencing read expressed TCRB transcripts. Method: immunoSEQ multiplex PCR; TCRdb's copy keeps in-frame clones and lacks some. The top ten clones hold around 7% of a sample with under 400,000 clones, 11% to 15% of them seen once. Sequencing used central memory CD4+ T cells from blood. Source of these receptors: a man aged 30 to 45 in good health.

This chain connects TRBV29-1 to TRBJ1-2; maybe TRBD1 (6 bases). The CDR3 is made up of 13 amino acids. Trimming cost V 4 bases and J 7 bases, with 16 bases left between them. Germline-derived CDR1 and CDR2 are SQVTM and ANQGSEA. The CDR3 region has the DNA TGCAGCGTTGCGAGGGGGGGTTCGGGTGGCTACACCTTC. Protein: CSVARGGSGGYTF.

The CDR3 coding sequence is TGTGCCAGCAGCGCAAACCTTGGAGGCGAGCAGTACGTC. Encoded protein: CASSANLGGEQYV. The chain is built from TRBV7-2 and TRBJ2-7, with D perhaps TRBD2 (5 bases). This CDR3 is built from 13 residues. Germline V gene data show CDR1 as SGHTA and CDR2 as FQGNSA. The ends were cut back, 5 bases at V and 6 bases at J, with 14 bases in the middle.

The chain employs TRBV7-8 and TRBJ1-3, with TRBD1 as a possible D gene (5 bases). Germline lookup yields CDR1 SGHVS and CDR2 FQNEAQ. The CDR3 contains 15 residues. The V gene lost 5 bases and the J gene lost 0 bases, with 11 bases spanning the gap. CDR3 protein: CASSHFGGSGNTIYF. The CDR3 DNA follows: TGTGCCAGCAGCCACTTCGGGGGCTCTGGAAACACCATATATTTT.

This clone was observed a handful of times. The chain recombines TRBV19 with TRBJ2-2; D is perhaps TRBD2 (6 bases). Trimming cost V 4 bases and J 0 bases, with 6 bases left between them. Germline-derived CDR1 and CDR2 are LNHDA and SQIVND (reference sequence). This CDR3 is built from 14 residues. The CDR3: CASSSGANTGELFF. DNA of the CDR3: TGTGCCAGTAGTAGCGGGGCGAACACCGGGGAGCTGTTTTTT.

This clone was observed a handful of times. The chain recombines TRBV11-2 with TRBJ2-1; the match to TRBD2 covers 8 bases. The CDR3 totals 14 residues. Germline loops: CDR1 SGHAT, CDR2 FQNNGV. J gave up 7 bases and V 3 bases, and 5 bases lay outside the gene matches. The CDR3 reads CASSFGTRFNEQFF. CDR3 bases: TGTGCCAGCAGCTTTGGGACTAGGTTTAATGAGCAGTTCTTC.

This clone has just a few counts. The chain carries TRBV18 and TRBJ2-3; 12 nucleotides line up with TRBD2. The CDR3 is 17 residues long. The V and J ends lost 6 bases and 5 bases, in that order; junction bases with no gene match: 12. CDR1 is KGHSH and CDR2 is LQKENI in the germline V gene. The CDR3 loop reads CASSLKPGLAGGDTQYF. The DNA of the CDR3 is TGTGCCAGCTCTCTTAAGCCGGGACTAGCGGGTGGAGATACGCAGTATTTT.

The rearrangement joins TRBV5-1 to TRBJ1-2; D not resolved. This CDR3 is 14 amino acids long. V was clipped by 0 bases and J by 4 bases, with 10 bases between them. Germline CDR1 is SGHRS and CDR2 is YFSETQ. CDR3 loop: CASSLDSATYGYTF. CDR3 DNA sequence: TGCGCCAGCAGCTTGGATTCGGCTACCTATGGCTACACCTTC.

This chain links TRBV2 with TRBJ2-5; D is possibly TRBD2 (5 bases). The CDR3 sequence is 15 residues long. Germline V gene data show CDR1 as SNHLY and CDR2 as FYNNEI. The V gene lost 1 base and the J gene lost 1 base, with 10 bases spanning the gap. DNA for the CDR3: TGTGCCAGCAGTGAAGACCAACGGGGCCAAGAGACCCAGTACTTC. Translation gives CASSEDQRGQETQYF.

The chain combines TRBV18 with TRBJ2-7, with D perhaps matching TRBD2 (5 bases). The CDR3 totals 13 residues. CDR1 KGHSH and CDR2 LQKENI come from the germline V gene. V was cut by 5 bases and J by 0 bases, with 8 bases left in between. This chain's CDR3 is CASSMGASYEQYV. CDR3 in DNA: TGTGCCAGCTCAATGGGAGCCTCCTACGAGCAGTACGTC.

The chain couples TRBV15 to TRBJ2-5, with D perhaps TRBD2 (5 bases). The germline gives CDR1 LNHNV, CDR2 YYDKDF (reference sequence). Trimming removed 0 bases at V and 5 bases at J, with 7 bases between. This CDR3 has 13 residues. The CDR3 nucleotides read TGTGCCACCAGCAGAGATTCGGGGGAGACCCAGTACTTC. Its protein is CATSRDSGETQYF.

This clone showed up just a few times. The V and J genes are TRBV7-2 and TRBJ2-2, with a possible D match to TRBD1 (7 bases). The germline V and J ends were trimmed by 5 bases and 5 bases, with 12 bases remaining between them. Germline CDR1 and CDR2: SGHTA and FQGNSA. This CDR3 region has 14 residues. The chain's CDR3 is CASSGGTVTGELFF. CDR3 DNA: TGTGCCAGCAGCGGAGGGACAGTTACCGGGGAGCTGTTTTTT.

This clone turned up a few times. Other DNA variants within this sample encode the same CDR3. V is TRBV18 and J is TRBJ2-5, with a tentative D call TRBD2 (6 bases). Per the germline V gene, CDR1 is KGHSH and CDR2 is LQKENI. The germline V and J ends were trimmed by 3 bases and 1 base, with 9 bases remaining between them. The CDR3 contains 14 residues. CDR3 protein: CASSPGTGQETQYF. CDR3 coding DNA: TGTGCCAGCTCACCGGGGACTGGCCAAGAGACCCAGTACTTC.

V usage is TRBV5-4 and J usage is TRBJ2-1; D may be TRBD1 (5 bases). V was pared by 4 bases and J by 7 bases, with 15 bases between. This CDR3 comprises 14 residues. Germline V gene data show CDR1 as SGHNT and CDR2 as YYREEE (reference sequence). CDR3 loop: CASSQFSGKNEQFF. The CDR3 nucleotides are TGTGCCAGCAGCCAATTTTCAGGGAAGAATGAGCAGTTCTTC.

In this sample, this clone turned up a few times. The CDR3 DNA follows: TGTGCCAGCAGCTTGAGAGGCGGCAGCTGGGGGCAGTACGTC. Translated, it gives CASSLRGGSWGQYV. The V and J genes are TRBV5-4 and TRBJ2-7, with D unclear. Trimming took off 1 base at V and 9 bases at J, with 17 bases between the two ends. The CDR3 runs to 14 residues. Germline-derived CDR1 and CDR2 are SGHNT and YYREEE (reference sequence).

The V call is TRBV25-1, the J call TRBJ1-1; TRBD1 might be the D (5 bases). The germline V gene has CDR1 MGHDK and CDR2 SYGVNS. The length of the CDR3 is 12 residues. With 8 bases removed from V and 4 bases from J, the gap between germline ends came to 11 bases. The CDR3 DNA sequence: TGTGCCAGCGCCTGGGGGAGCACTGAAGCTTTCTTT. Its protein is CASAWGSTEAFF.

Points on this clone: Other DNA sequences of this sample code for an identical CDR3. The V and J genes are TRBV11-3 and TRBJ2-3, with 7 bases that match TRBD2. V dropped 1 base and J dropped 0; count of bases not matched to a gene: 1. The germline V gene encodes CDR1 SGHNT and CDR2 YENEEA. CDR3 length equals 15 residues. Here the CDR3 DNA reads TGTGCCAGCAGCTTAGGACTAGCTAGCACAGATACGCAGTATTTT. Protein sequence: CASSLGLASTDTQYF.

This clone was seen a handful of times. It may be a read error: a sequence one base away is much more abundant. The V call is TRBV7-7, the J call TRBJ1-6; possible D gene TRBD1, 6 bases. The CDR3 loop spans 16 amino acids. Trimming stripped 5 bases from V and 11 bases from J, with 22 bases between. Germline V CDR1 and CDR2: SSHAT, FNYEAQ (reference sequence). The CDR3, as DNA: TGTGCCAGCAGCCAGGGGAGGGGACAAAGTGGTCCACCCCTCCACTTT. Residues: CASSQGRGQSGPPLHF. Combining the CDR3 with reference TRBV7-7 and TRBJ1-6 gives the whole variable domain GAGVSQSPRYKVTKRGQDVTLRCDPISSHATLYWYQQALGQGPEFLTYFNYEAQPDKSGLPSDRFSAERPEGSISTLTIQRTEQRDSAMYRCASSQGRGQSGPPLHFGNGTRLTVT.

This clone was seen more than once but under ten times. This chain connects TRBV4-2 to TRBJ1-5, with TRBD1 matching 7 bases. The germline gives CDR1 LGHNA, CDR2 YNFKEQ. The CDR3 is 15 residues long. V dropped 4 bases and J dropped 4; count of bases not matched to a gene: 7. The CDR3 sequence: CASSLGTVLNQPQHF. Written as DNA, the CDR3 is TGTGCCAGCAGCCTAGGGACAGTCCTTAATCAGCCCCAGCATTTT.

The gene calls are TRBV5-4 and TRBJ2-2; TRBD2 aligns across 12 bases. Per the germline V gene, CDR1 is SGHNT and CDR2 is YYREEE (reference sequence). J gave up 5 bases and V 4 bases, and 6 bases lay outside the gene matches. This CDR3 has 16 residues. The CDR3 loop reads CASSASGRALTGELFF. In DNA, the CDR3 is TGTGCCAGCAGCGCTAGCGGGAGGGCCCTAACCGGGGAGCTGTTTTTT.

This clone was counted ten times or more. This chain uses TRBV11-2 with TRBJ2-7; 7 bases match TRBD2. Trimming cost V 0 bases and J 4 bases; bases outside gene matches: 6. The CDR3 has 15 amino acids. From germline, CDR1 is SGHAT and CDR2 FQNNGV. The CDR3 region is CASSLELAAGYEQYF. In DNA, the CDR3 is TGTGCCAGCAGCTTAGAGCTAGCGGCTGGATACGAGCAGTACTTC.

V usage is TRBV28 and J usage is TRBJ2-4; D uncertain. CDR3 length: 17 residues. Per the germline V gene, CDR1 is MDHEN and CDR2 is SYDVKM. The V end was cut by 4 bases, the J end by 3 bases, with 19 bases between. CDR3 protein: CASSSTDGVVRKNIQYF. The CDR3 nucleotides read TGTGCCAGCAGTTCGACTGATGGGGTGGTTCGCAAAAACATTCAGTACTTC.

This clone has only a few counts. This rearrangement joins TRBV5-4 to TRBJ1-1, with D maybe TRBD1 (5 bases). The CDR3 extends over 16 amino acids. Trimming stripped 3 bases from V and 11 bases from J, with 26 bases between. Germline V gene data show CDR1 as SGHNT and CDR2 as YYREEE (reference sequence). CDR3 loop: CASSSKAGGSGLMAFF. CDR3 DNA sequence: TGTGCCAGCAGCTCTAAGGCTGGGGGTTCGGGGCTGATGGCTTTCTTT.

This clone was counted many times. This same CDR3 is encoded by further DNA sequences in the sample. This chain links TRBV19 with TRBJ2-7; TRBD1 is a possible D gene (6 bases). Germline CDR1 LNHDA, CDR2 SQIVND (reference sequence). V was pared by 5 bases and J by 2 bases, with 10 bases between. CDR3 size: 13 residues. The CDR3: CASSPGHPYEQYF. CDR3 coding DNA: TGTGCCAGTAGTCCGGGACACCCCTACGAGCAGTACTTC.

This clone was recorded a few times. The chain joins TRBV5-8 to TRBJ2-1; 9 nucleotides line up with TRBD1. With V trimmed by 0 bases and J by 8 bases, 6 bases remained unmatched. The CDR3 spans 15 residues. Per the germline V gene, CDR1 is SGHTS and CDR2 is YDEGEE. The DNA for the CDR3 is TGTGCCAGCAGCTTGGATTTAGGGACAGGGTATGAGCAGTTCTTC. Its protein product is CASSLDLGTGYEQFF.

CDR3 region: CASSPGGTRYNEQFF. The CDR3 DNA follows: TGTGCCAGCAGCCCCGGAGGGACTAGATACAATGAGCAGTTCTTC. V and J are TRBV7-2 and TRBJ2-1, with TRBD2 matching 8 bases. The germline V gene has CDR1 SGHTA and CDR2 FQGNSA. With 5 bases clipped from V and 4 bases from J, the junction kept 7 bases outside the gene matches. The CDR3 has 15 amino acids.

This clone was picked up a small number of times. The J gene is TRBJ2-6, the V gene TRBV18, with a tentative D call TRBD1 (5 bases). The V and J ends lost 1 base and 0 bases respectively, with 13 bases between them. Germline V gene lookup returns CDR1 KGHSH and CDR2 LQKENI. The CDR3 sequence is 18 residues long. CDR3 coding DNA: TGTGCCAGCTCACCACGTCAGGGTGCGGACTCTGGGGCCAACGTCCTGACTTTC. As protein: CASSPRQGADSGANVLTF.